A single sample is the source of the 29 T cell receptor beta chains below, sequenced in a study of blood T cell repertoires in COVID-19. Clones were sequenced by immunoSEQ multiplex PCR, and TCRdb holds only the in-frame ones, with some missing. The top ten clones hold about 22% of a sample with about 61,000 clones, almost 90% of them seen once. The sequencing sample was made of peripheral blood. Receptor source: a woman between 45 and 65 years old with active or convalescent COVID-19.

The chain recombines TRBV5-4 with TRBJ2-2; 11 bases are shared with TRBD2. Germline V CDR1 and CDR2: SGHNT, YYREEE (reference sequence). V lost 5 bases and J lost 6; bases outside the gene matches: 3. The CDR3 has 14 amino acids. The CDR3 DNA reads as TGTGCCAGCAGACTAGCGGGAGTGTCCGGGGAGCTGTTTTTT. This codes for CASRLAGVSGELFF.

This CDR3 reads CASSQFVGTLNEKLFF. CDR3 DNA: TGTGCCAGCAGCCAATTTGTAGGGACTTTGAATGAAAAACTGTTTTTT. This rearrangement joins TRBV14 to TRBJ1-4; possibly TRBD1 for D (5 bases). V dropped 2 bases and J dropped 5 bases, with 15 bases sitting between them. CDR1 and CDR2 (germline): SGHDN, FVKESK. The CDR3 is made up of 16 amino acids.

This clone is a singleton in its sample. This chain uses TRBV19 with TRBJ2-2, with 13 bases that match TRBD2. The germline CDR1 and CDR2 sequences are LNHDA and SQIVND (reference sequence). The J segment lost 6 bases and the V segment lost 9 bases, leaving 4 bases of the junction unmatched. CDR3 length: 14 residues. The CDR3 bases are TGTGCCAGCGGGACTAGCGGGATGGCCGGGGAGCTGTTTTTT. Amino acid sequence: CASGTSGMAGELFF.

The chain employs TRBV12-5 and TRBJ1-2; D is possibly TRBD1 (5 bases). Trimming pared 2 bases from V and 2 bases from J, leaving 9 bases between. From germline, CDR1 is LGHNT and CDR2 FRNRAP. The CDR3 runs to 14 residues. The CDR3 sequence is CASGLIGANYGYTF. The CDR3 DNA follows: TGTGCTAGTGGTTTGATAGGGGCCAACTATGGCTACACCTTC.

The sample holds one count of this clone. The V call is TRBV6-5, the J call TRBJ1-1, with D uncertain. Germline CDR1 and CDR2: MNHEY and SVGAGI. Trimming left V 0 bases short and J 1 base short, with 6 bases between. The CDR3 has 14 amino acids. This CDR3 is CASSYSARNTEAFF. Written as DNA, the CDR3 is TGTGCCAGCAGTTACTCGGCTAGGAACACTGAAGCTTTCTTT.

The V and J genes are TRBV10-1 and TRBJ2-3; TRBD2 agrees at 10 bases. The germline CDR1 and CDR2 sequences are WNHNN and SYGVQD (reference sequence). J lost 1 base, V lost 2 bases, and 3 bases had no gene match. The CDR3 is 16 residues long. CDR3 residues: CASSEGSGRGTDTQYF. CDR3 DNA: TGCGCCAGCAGTGAGGGAAGCGGGAGGGGCACAGATACGCAGTATTTT.

The chain has TRBV19 and TRBJ2-1; 9 bases agree with TRBD2. Germline CDR1 and CDR2: LNHDA and SQIVND (reference sequence). V shed 4 bases, J shed 4 bases, and the junction held 23 bases outside the gene matches. There are 21 residues in the CDR3. The CDR3 loop is CASSSAGGGRAKYGVYNEQFF. The CDR3 region has the DNA TGTGCCAGTAGTAGCGCTGGCGGCGGGAGGGCCAAATATGGGGTTTACAATGAGCAGTTCTTC.

V is TRBV14 and J is TRBJ1-1; tentative D call: TRBD1 (6 bases). CDR1 and CDR2 from the germline V gene are SGHDN and FVKESK. Trimming removed 6 bases from V and 1 base from J, with 15 bases in between. The CDR3 sequence is 15 residues long. The CDR3: CASRDRDTWNTEAFF. CDR3 in DNA: TGTGCCAGCAGGGACCGGGACACATGGAACACTGAAGCTTTCTTT.

In its sample, this clone was seen once. The rearrangement joins TRBV18 to TRBJ1-1; 7 positions match TRBD1. The CDR3 runs 15 residues. V gave up 3 bases and J gave up 0 bases; unmatched junction bases: 4. CDR1 KGHSH and CDR2 LQKENI come from the germline V gene. The CDR3 protein is CASSPLTGMNTEAFF. The CDR3 bases are TGTGCCAGCTCACCCCTGACAGGGATGAACACTGAAGCTTTCTTT.

The chain recombines TRBV28 with TRBJ1-2, with TRBD1 identical over 9 bases. V was clipped by 5 bases and J by 8 bases; unmatched bases: 9. The germline V gene has CDR1 MDHEN and CDR2 SYDVKM. This CDR3 comprises 14 residues. This CDR3 reads CASSKGTGSGGYTF. In DNA form, the CDR3 reads TGTGCCAGCAGTAAAGGGACAGGGAGTGGCGGCTACACCTTC.

The chain has TRBV5-1 and TRBJ2-4, with 7 bases aligning to TRBD2. The CDR3 is 17 amino acids. Per the germline V gene, CDR1 is SGHRS and CDR2 is YFSETQ. V gave up 1 base and J gave up 2 bases; unmatched junction bases: 9. In DNA, the CDR3 is TGCGCCAGCAGCTTGTGGAGACGGGAGGCGCCCAAAAACATTCAGTACTTC. The encoded protein is CASSLWRREAPKNIQYF.

The chain recombines TRBV5-8 with TRBJ1-5; TRBD1 matches 9 bases. Germline loops: CDR1 SGHTS, CDR2 YDEGEE. V was clipped by 0 bases and J by 6 bases; unmatched bases: 1. CDR3 size: 14 residues. CDR3 in amino acids: CASSLVTGGQPQHF. The CDR3 DNA reads TGTGCCAGCAGCTTGGTGACAGGGGGTCAGCCCCAGCATTTT. The variable domain in full, with the rest retrieved from reference TRBV5-8 and TRBJ1-5, is EAGVTQSPTHLIKTRGQQATLRCSPISGHTSVYWYQQALGLGLQFLLWYDEGEERNRGNFPPRFSGRQFPNYSSELNVNALELEDSALYLCASSLVTGGQPQHFGDGTRLSIL.

Note on this clone: At one boundary the junction diverges from the germline segment, which might be a read error. This chain joins TRBV7-9 and TRBJ2-5; 12 nucleotides agree with TRBD2. Germline values: CDR1 SEHNR, CDR2 FQNEAQ (reference sequence). This CDR3 is 14 amino acids long. CDR3 sequence: CASSLAGGQETQYF. Written as DNA, the CDR3 is TGTGCCAGCAGCCTAGCGGGAGGGCAAGAGACCCAGTACTTC.

As DNA, the CDR3 is TGCGCCAGCAGCTTGTTACCTTTGGGACTAGCGGGATCCTACGAGCAGTACTTC. Translating gives CASSLLPLGLAGSYEQYF. V is TRBV5-1 and J is TRBJ2-7; 13 nucleotides match TRBD2. The CDR3 sequence is 18 residues long. The germline gives CDR1 SGHRS, CDR2 YFSETQ. The V segment lost 1 base and the J segment 1 base; nucleotides outside the gene matches: 8.

This clone has only a few counts. V is TRBV5-1 and J is TRBJ2-1; 7 nucleotides align to TRBD2. The CDR3 is 14 amino acids. V lost 0 bases and J lost 10; bases outside the gene matches: 7. The germline gives CDR1 SGHRS, CDR2 YFSETQ. In DNA form, the CDR3 reads TGCGCCAGCAGCTTGGGCGGGGGAGGGAAGGAGCAGTTCTTC. Amino acid sequence: CASSLGGGGKEQFF.

This sequence joins TRBV5-1 and TRBJ2-1; 8 bases are shared with TRBD2. V lost 2 bases and J lost 0; bases outside the gene matches: 1. The CDR3 consists of 15 residues. Germline CDR1 reads SGHRS; CDR2 reads YFSETQ. CDR3 sequence: CASSFGGASYNEQFF. In DNA, the CDR3 is TGCGCCAGCAGCTTCGGGGGGGCCTCCTACAATGAGCAGTTCTTC.

The chain recombines TRBV19 with TRBJ2-2; TRBD1 is a possible D gene (5 bases). From germline, CDR1 is LNHDA and CDR2 SQIVND (reference sequence). V dropped 3 bases and J dropped 5 bases, with 10 bases sitting between them. The CDR3 sequence is 14 residues long. CDR3 residues: CASSIQGSTGELFF. The CDR3 bases are TGTGCCAGTAGTATTCAGGGCAGTACCGGGGAGCTGTTTTTT.

The genes are TRBV23-1 and TRBJ2-5; 8 bases map to TRBD2. TRBV23-1 is treated as an ORF (open reading frame) with a function not yet certain. V lost 8 bases and J lost 2; bases outside the gene matches: 10. This CDR3 is built from 15 residues. CDR3 in amino acids: CASLAWLAGQETQYF. The CDR3 bases are TGCGCCAGCCTCGCGTGGCTAGCGGGTCAAGAGACCCAGTACTTC.

The chain has TRBV14 and TRBJ2-5, with D tentatively TRBD2 (6 bases). V lost 4 bases and J 6 bases, leaving 15 bases between the germline ends. The CDR3 length is 14 residues. Germline CDR1 and CDR2: SGHDN and FVKESK. Here the CDR3 DNA reads TGTGCCAGCAGCCCACCGGGGGTTATGAAGACCCAGTACTTC. Protein: CASSPPGVMKTQYF.

V gene TRBV5-6 combines with J gene TRBJ2-7; TRBD2 agrees at 12 bases. Per the germline V gene, CDR1 is SGHDT and CDR2 is YYEEEE. This CDR3 comprises 15 residues. Unmatched junction bases numbered 2, after V lost 2 bases and J lost 2 bases. The chain's CDR3 is CASSFLAGGPYEQYF. CDR3 nucleotide sequence: TGTGCCAGCAGCTTTCTAGCGGGAGGGCCCTACGAGCAGTACTTC. The full variable domain, with the rest looked up from reference TRBV5-6 and TRBJ2-7, is DAGVTQSPTHLIKTRGQQVTLRCSPKSGHDTVSWYQQALGQGPQFIFQYYEEEERQRGNFPDRFSGHQFPNYSSELNVNALLLGDSALYLCASSFLAGGPYEQYFGPGTRLTVT.

This chain connects TRBV6-6 to TRBJ2-7; 10 bases fit TRBD1. The J segment lost 5 bases and the V segment lost 0 bases, leaving 7 bases of the junction unmatched. The CDR3 has 16 amino acids. Germline V gives CDR1 MNHNY, CDR2 SVGAGI (reference sequence). CDR3 in amino acids: CASSYSPGTGDDEQYF. In DNA form, the CDR3 reads TGTGCCAGCAGTTACTCTCCCGGGACAGGGGACGACGAGCAGTACTTC.

V is TRBV6-1 and J is TRBJ1-4; D is uncertain. V dropped 2 bases and J dropped 0 bases, with 10 bases sitting between them. From germline, CDR1 is MNHNS and CDR2 SASEGT. This CDR3 is 16 amino acids long. CDR3 sequence reads: CASSESGSATNEKLFF. CDR3 DNA: TGTGCCAGCAGTGAATCGGGGTCTGCAACTAATGAAAAACTGTTTTTT.

The rearrangement links TRBV21-1 to TRBJ2-5; whether TRBD2, the table's D call, matches the DNA was not checked. TRBV21-1 is shown as a pseudogene. This CDR3 contains 16 residues. The CDR3 loop reads CASSKDFCGFQETQYF. The CDR3, as DNA: TGTGCCAGCAGCAAAGACTTTTGCGGGTTTCAAGAGACCCAGTACTTC.

The chain is built from TRBV29-1 and TRBJ1-3, with D perhaps TRBD1 (5 bases). CDR1 SQVTM and CDR2 ANQGSEA come from the germline V gene. Between the trimmed V and J ends, which lost 7 bases and 3 bases, there was a span of 13 bases. The length of the CDR3 is 13 residues. The CDR3 nucleotides are TGCAGCGCAAAGGGGAGGGATGGAAACACCATATATTTT. This encodes CSAKGRDGNTIYF.

The count of this clone is one. V gene TRBV2 combines with J gene TRBJ1-4, with D possibly matching TRBD1 (5 bases). CDR1 is SNHLY and CDR2 is FYNNEI in the germline V gene. The V end was cut by 1 base, the J end by 2 bases, with 8 bases between. The CDR3 consists of 15 residues. CDR3 amino acids: CASSEGQPTNEKLFF. The CDR3, as DNA: TGTGCCAGCAGTGAAGGACAGCCCACTAATGAAAAACTGTTTTTT.

Here the CDR3 DNA reads TGTGCCAGCAGCTACAGGGACGGACTCTCCTACGAGCAGTACTTC. Encoded protein: CASSYRDGLSYEQYF. This chain uses TRBV7-2 with TRBJ2-7, with D possibly TRBD1 on 6 matching bases. The germline gives CDR1 SGHTA, CDR2 FQGNSA. V dropped 4 bases and J dropped 0 bases, with 13 bases sitting between them. The CDR3 sequence is 15 residues long.

CDR3 loop: CASSYGRKLLPGELFF. The DNA of the CDR3 is TGTGCCAGCAGTTACGGGAGAAAACTTCTGCCCGGGGAGCTGTTTTTT. The V gene is TRBV6-6, the J gene TRBJ2-2; TRBD2 might be the D (5 bases). This CDR3 spans 16 amino acids. Germline CDR1 is MNHNY and CDR2 is SVGAGI (reference sequence). The V and J ends lost 2 bases and 6 bases respectively, with 16 bases between them.

The V and J genes are TRBV9 and TRBJ2-7; 8 nucleotides align to TRBD2. CDR1 is SGDLS, CDR2 YYNGEE, per germline. The CDR3 extends over 14 amino acids. V trimming: 3 bases; J trimming: 5 bases; junction bases outside the gene matches: 7. The CDR3 protein is CASSAGLVSDEQYF. DNA of the CDR3: TGTGCCAGCAGCGCGGGACTAGTTTCTGACGAGCAGTACTTC.

The gene calls are TRBV10-1 and TRBJ1-1; D is unclear. The V gene's germline CDR1 is WNHNN and CDR2 SYGVQD (reference sequence). The CDR3 has 13 amino acids. The V and J ends lost 6 bases and 5 bases respectively, with 13 bases between them. The CDR3 DNA reads as TGCGCCAGCAGCGAAAGAGAAAGAACTGAAGCTTTCTTT. This sequence encodes CASSERERTEAFF.